This TCR beta chain appears in the sequencing data of a study of T cells in Graves' hyperthyroidism and ophthalmopathy. This clonotype appeared many times. What it recognizes is unknown. The trim removed 6 bases at V and 4 bases at J, leaving 4 bases unmatched. Germline V CDR1 and CDR2: SEHNR, FQNEAQ (reference sequence). The CDR3 has 14 residues. Regions amplified from RNA transcripts were the TCR beta CDR3 regions. In the first-round RT-PCR of the TCR CDR3, the HTBI primer set was used. TCRdb called the multiplex PCR reads again in MiXCR, with one record for every CDR3 protein. Among hundreds of thousands of distinct CDR3 sequences listed, approximately 25% were seen once. Broader study findings: Expanded thyroid clonotypes (above 0.001) were mostly also found in blood.

The rearrangement uses TRBV7-9 and TRBJ2-7; the match to TRBD1 covers 12 bases. The sequence was collected from a young woman with Graves' ophthalmopathy. The sample was blood. CDR3 sequence reads: CASSSGQGAYEQYF. The CDR3 DNA sequence: TGTGCCAGCAGTTCGGGACAGGGGGCTTACGAGCAGTACTTC.